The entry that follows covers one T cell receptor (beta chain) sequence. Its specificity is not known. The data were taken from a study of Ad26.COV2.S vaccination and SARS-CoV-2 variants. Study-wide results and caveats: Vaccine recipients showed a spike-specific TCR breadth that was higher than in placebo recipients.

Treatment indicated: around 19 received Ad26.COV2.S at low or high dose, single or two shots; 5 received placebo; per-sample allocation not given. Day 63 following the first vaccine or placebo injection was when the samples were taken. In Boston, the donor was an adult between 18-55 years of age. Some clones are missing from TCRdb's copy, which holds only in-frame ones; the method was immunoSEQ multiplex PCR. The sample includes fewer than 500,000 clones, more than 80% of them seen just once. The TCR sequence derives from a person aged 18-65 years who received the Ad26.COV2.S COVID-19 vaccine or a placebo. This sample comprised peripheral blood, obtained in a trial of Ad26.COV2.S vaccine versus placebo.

CDR3 coding DNA: TGTGCCAGCAGCCAAGATCGGGGACGAACGGGGACGCAGTATTTT. Protein sequence: CASSQDRGRTGTQYF. This chain connects TRBV4-2 to TRBJ2-3; D possibly matches TRBD1 or TRBD2 (5 bases each). CDR1 is LGHNA and CDR2 is YNFKEQ in the germline V gene. Deletions cut 0 bases from V and 9 bases from J, with 16 bases between. CDR3 length: 15 amino acids.